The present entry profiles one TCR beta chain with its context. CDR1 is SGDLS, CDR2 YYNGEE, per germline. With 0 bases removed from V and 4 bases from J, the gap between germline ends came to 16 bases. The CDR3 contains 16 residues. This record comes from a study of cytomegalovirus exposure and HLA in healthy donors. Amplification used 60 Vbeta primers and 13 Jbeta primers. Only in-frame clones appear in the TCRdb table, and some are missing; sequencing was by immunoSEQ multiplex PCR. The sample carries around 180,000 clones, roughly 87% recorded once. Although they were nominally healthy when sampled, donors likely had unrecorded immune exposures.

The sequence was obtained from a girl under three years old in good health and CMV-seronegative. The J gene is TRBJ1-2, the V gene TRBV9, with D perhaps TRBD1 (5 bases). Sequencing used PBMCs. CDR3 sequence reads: CASSVGGRSQPYGYTF. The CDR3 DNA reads TGTGCCAGCAGCGTAGGGGGGAGGAGCCAACCCTATGGCTACACCTTC.